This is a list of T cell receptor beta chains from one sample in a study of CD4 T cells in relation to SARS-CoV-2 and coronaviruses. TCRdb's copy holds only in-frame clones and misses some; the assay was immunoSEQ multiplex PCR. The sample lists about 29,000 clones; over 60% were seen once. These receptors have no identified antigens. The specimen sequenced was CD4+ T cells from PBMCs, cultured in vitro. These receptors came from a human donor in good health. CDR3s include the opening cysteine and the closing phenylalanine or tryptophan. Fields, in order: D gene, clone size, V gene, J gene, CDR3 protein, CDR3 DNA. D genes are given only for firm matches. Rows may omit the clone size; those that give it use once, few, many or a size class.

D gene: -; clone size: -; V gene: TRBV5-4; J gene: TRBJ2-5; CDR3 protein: CASSRDWGAQETQYF; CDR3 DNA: TGTGCCAGCAGCCGGGACTGGGGAGCCCAAGAGACCCAGTACTTC
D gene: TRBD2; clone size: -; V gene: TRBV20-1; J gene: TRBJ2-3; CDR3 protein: CSASPSGGTDTQYF; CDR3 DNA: TGCAGTGCTAGTCCTAGCGGGGGCACAGATACGCAGTATTTT
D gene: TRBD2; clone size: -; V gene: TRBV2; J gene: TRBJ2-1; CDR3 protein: CASSGLANEQFF; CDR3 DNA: TGTGCCAGCAGCGGACTAGCCAATGAGCAGTTCTTC
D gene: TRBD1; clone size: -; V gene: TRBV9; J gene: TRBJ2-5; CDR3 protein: CASSAWTGGEGTQYF; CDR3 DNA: TGTGCCAGCAGCGCCTGGACAGGGGGCGAGGGGACCCAGTACTTC
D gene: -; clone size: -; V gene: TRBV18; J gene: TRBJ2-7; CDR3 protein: CASSPPFEGTNEQYF; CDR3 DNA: TGTGCCAGCTCACCACCGTTTGAAGGGACCAACGAGCAGTACTTC
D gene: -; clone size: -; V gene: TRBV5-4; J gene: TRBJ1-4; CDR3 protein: CASSLELSRNEKLFF; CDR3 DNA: TGTGCCAGCAGCTTGGAGCTAAGTCGGAATGAAAAACTGTTTTTT
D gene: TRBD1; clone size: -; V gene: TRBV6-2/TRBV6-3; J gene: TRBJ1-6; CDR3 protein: CASSYVGQGANSPLHF; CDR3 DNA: TGTGCCAGCAGTTACGTCGGACAGGGGGCTAATTCACCCCTCCACTTT
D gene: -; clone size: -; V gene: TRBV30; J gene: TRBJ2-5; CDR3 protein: CAWSVSETQYF; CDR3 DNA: TGTGCCTGGAGTGTATCAGAGACCCAGTACTTC
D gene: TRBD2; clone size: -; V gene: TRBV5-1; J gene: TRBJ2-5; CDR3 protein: CASSLAASGAETQYF; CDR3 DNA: TGCGCCAGCAGCTTGGCGGCTAGCGGGGCGGAGACCCAGTACTTC
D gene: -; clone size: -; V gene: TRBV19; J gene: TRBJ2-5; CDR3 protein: CASSIGGETQYF; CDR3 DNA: TGTGCCAGTAGTATAGGCGGAGAGACCCAGTACTTC
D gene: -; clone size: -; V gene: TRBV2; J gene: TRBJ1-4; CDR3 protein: CASSDESDGKLFF; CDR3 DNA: TGTGCCAGCAGTGACGAATCCGACGGAAAACTGTTTTTT
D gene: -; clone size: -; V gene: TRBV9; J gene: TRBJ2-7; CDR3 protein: CASSPVQAGEQYF; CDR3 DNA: TGTGCCAGCAGCCCAGTACAGGCTGGAGAGCAGTACTTC
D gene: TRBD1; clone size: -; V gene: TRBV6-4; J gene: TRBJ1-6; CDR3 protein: CASSVDRDAPLHF; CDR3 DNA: TGTGCCAGCAGTGTCGACAGGGACGCACCCCTCCACTTT
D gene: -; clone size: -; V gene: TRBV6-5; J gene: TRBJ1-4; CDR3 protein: CASSYSGQGGEEKLFF; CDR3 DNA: TGTGCCAGCAGTTACTCCGGCCAGGGAGGGGAGGAAAAACTGTTTTTT
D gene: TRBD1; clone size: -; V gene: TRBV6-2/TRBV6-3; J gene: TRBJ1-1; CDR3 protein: CASSSGGTGGRTEAFF; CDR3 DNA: TGTGCCAGCAGTTCGGGGGGGACAGGGGGACGAACTGAAGCTTTCTTT
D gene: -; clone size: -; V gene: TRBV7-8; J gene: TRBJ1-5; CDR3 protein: CASSLGEGNQPQHF; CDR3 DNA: TGTGCCAGCAGCTTAGGGGAGGGCAATCAGCCCCAGCATTTT
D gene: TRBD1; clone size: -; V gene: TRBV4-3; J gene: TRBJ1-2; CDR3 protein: CASSQRTGSNYGYTF; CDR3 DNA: TGCGCCAGCAGCCAACGGACAGGTTCTAACTATGGCTACACCTTC
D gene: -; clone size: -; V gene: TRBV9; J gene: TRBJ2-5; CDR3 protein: CASSVDRVETQYF; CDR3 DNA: TGTGCCAGCAGCGTAGATAGGGTAGAGACCCAGTACTTC
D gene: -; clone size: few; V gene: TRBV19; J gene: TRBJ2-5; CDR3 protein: CASSKDYQETQYF; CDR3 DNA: TGTGCCAGTAGTAAGGACTACCAAGAGACCCAGTACTTC
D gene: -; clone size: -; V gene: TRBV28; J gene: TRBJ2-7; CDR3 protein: CASIEGGAYEQYF; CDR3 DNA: TGTGCCAGCATAGAGGGGGGGGCTTACGAGCAGTACTTC
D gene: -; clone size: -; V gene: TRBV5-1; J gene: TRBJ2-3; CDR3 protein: CASSFAGPGTDTQYF; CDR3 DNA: TGCGCCAGCAGCTTCGCAGGCCCAGGCACAGATACGCAGTATTTT
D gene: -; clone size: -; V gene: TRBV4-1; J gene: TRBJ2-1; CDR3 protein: CASSQEVAAYNEQFF; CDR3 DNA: TGCGCCAGCAGCCAAGAGGTGGCAGCTTACAATGAGCAGTTCTTC
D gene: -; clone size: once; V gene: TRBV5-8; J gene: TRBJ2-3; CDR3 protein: CASSFGADTQYF; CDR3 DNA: TGTGCCAGCAGCTTCGGAGCAGATACGCAGTATTTT